This T cell receptor beta chain was retrieved from a study of Graves' ophthalmopathy and Graves' hyperthyroidism. RNA transcripts provided the template for amplifying TCR beta CDR3 regions. The authors performed first-round RT-PCR with HTBI primers and then a second-round multiplex PCR. Each CDR3 protein gets one entry after TCRdb re-called the multiplex PCR reads with MiXCR. Among fewer than 250,000 distinct CDR3 sequences listed, under 30% were seen once. With 2 bases clipped from V and 5 bases from J, the junction kept 11 bases outside the gene matches. Germline-derived CDR1 and CDR2 are KGHDR and SFDVKD. CDR3 length equals 17 residues.

This receptor was obtained from a man aged 45-60 years with Graves' ophthalmopathy. The chain couples TRBV24-1 to TRBJ2-5; 9 bases agree with TRBD1. Material: peripheral blood. CDR3 sequence reads: CATSDYGGTGGRETQYF. CDR3 in DNA: TGTGCCACCAGTGATTATGGGGGAACAGGGGGCCGGGAGACCCAGTACTTC.